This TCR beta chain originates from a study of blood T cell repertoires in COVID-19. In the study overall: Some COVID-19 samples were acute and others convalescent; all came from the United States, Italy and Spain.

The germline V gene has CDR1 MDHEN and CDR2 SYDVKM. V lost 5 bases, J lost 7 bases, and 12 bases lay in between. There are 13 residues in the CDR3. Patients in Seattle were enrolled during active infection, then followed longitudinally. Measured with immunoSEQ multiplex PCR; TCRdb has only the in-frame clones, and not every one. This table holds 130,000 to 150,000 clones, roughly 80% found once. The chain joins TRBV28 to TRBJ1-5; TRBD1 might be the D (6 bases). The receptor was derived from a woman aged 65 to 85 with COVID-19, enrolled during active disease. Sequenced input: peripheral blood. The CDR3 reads CASSPTGYQPQHF. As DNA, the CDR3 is TGTGCCAGCAGTCCAACAGGGTACCAGCCCCAGCATTTT. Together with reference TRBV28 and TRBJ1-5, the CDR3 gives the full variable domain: DVKVTQSSRYLVKRTGEKVFLECVQDMDHENMFWYRQDPGLGLRLIYFSYDVKMKEKGDIPEGYSVSREKKERFSLILESASTNQTSMYLCASSPTGYQPQHFGDGTRLSIL.